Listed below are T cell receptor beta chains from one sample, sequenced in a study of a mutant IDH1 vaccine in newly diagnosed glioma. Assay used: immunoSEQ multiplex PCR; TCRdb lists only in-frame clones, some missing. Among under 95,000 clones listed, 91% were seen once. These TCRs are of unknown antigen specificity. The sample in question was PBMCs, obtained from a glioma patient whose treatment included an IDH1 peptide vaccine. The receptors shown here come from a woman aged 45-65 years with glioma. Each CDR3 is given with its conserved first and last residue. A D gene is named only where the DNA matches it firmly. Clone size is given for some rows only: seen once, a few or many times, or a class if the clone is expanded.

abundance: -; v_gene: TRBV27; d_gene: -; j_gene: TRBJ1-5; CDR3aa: CASSLSGGGTIRDQPQHF; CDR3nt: TGTGCCAGCAGTTTATCGGGAGGGGGGACAATACGGGATCAGCCCCAGCATTTT
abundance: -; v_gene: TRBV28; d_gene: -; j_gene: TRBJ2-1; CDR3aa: CASSPAGSNEQFF; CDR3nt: TGTGCCAGCAGCCCCGCAGGGAGCAATGAGCAGTTCTTC
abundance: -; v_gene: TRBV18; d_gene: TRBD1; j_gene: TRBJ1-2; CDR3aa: CASSPTQGEIYGYTF; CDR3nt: TGTGCCAGCTCACCAACACAGGGGGAGATCTATGGCTACACCTTC
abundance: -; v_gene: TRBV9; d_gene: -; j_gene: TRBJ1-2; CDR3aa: CASSAGTSNYGYTF; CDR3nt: TGTGCCAGCAGCGCCGGTACATCGAACTATGGCTACACCTTC
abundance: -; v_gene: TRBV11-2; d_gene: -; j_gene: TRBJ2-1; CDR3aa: CASSLAGGNEQFF; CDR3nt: TGTGCCAGCAGCTTAGCGGGCGGCAATGAGCAGTTCTTC
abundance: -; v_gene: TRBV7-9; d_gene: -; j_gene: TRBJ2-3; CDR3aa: CASSLAEAGTDTQYF; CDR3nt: TGTGCCAGCAGCTTAGCGGAGGCAGGCACAGATACGCAGTATTTT
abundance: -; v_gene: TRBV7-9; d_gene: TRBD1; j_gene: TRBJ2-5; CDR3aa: CASSPRTGPRETQYF; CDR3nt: TGTGCCAGCAGCCCTCGGACAGGACCCCGGGAGACCCAGTACTTC
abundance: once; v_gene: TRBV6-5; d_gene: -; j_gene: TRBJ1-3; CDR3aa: CASSPWGRIGNTIYF; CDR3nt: TGTGCCAGCAGTCCCTGGGGGAGAATTGGAAACACCATATATTTT
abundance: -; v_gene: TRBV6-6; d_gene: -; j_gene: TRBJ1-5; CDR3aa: CASSSDEPQHF; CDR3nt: TGTGCCAGCAGTTCAGACGAGCCCCAGCATTTT
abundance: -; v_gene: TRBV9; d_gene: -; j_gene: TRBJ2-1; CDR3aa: CASSLRQVAYNEQFF; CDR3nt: TGTGCCAGCAGCCTGCGACAGGTGGCCTACAATGAGCAGTTCTTC
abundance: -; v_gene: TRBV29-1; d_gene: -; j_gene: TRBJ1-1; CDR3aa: CSVGWDTEAFF; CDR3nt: TGCAGCGTTGGTTGGGACACTGAAGCTTTCTTT
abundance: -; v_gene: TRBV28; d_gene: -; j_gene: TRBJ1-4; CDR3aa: CASSLTGGLKLFF; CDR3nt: TGTGCCAGCAGTCTGACTGGGGGATTGAAACTGTTTTTT
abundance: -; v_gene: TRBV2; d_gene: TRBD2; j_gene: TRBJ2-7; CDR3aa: CASRIGLAGGYEQYF; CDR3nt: TGTGCCAGCAGAATCGGACTAGCGGGAGGGTACGAGCAGTACTTC
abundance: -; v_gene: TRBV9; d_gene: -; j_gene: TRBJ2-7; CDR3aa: CASSVAGYSYEQYF; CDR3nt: TGTGCCAGCAGCGTAGCTGGGTACTCCTACGAGCAGTACTTC
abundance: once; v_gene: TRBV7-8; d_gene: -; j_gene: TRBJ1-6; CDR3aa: CASSQGGVFSPLHF; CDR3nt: TGTGCCAGCAGCCAAGGTGGGGTGTTTTCACCCCTCCACTTT
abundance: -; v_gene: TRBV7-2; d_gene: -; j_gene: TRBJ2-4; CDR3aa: CASSLKAGRDIQYF; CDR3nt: TGTGCCAGCAGCCTAAAGGCCGGCCGGGACATTCAGTACTTC
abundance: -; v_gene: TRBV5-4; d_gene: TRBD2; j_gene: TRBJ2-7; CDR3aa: CASSFRASGFSYEQYF; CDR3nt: TGTGCCAGCAGCTTTCGCGCTAGCGGGTTTTCCTACGAGCAGTACTTC
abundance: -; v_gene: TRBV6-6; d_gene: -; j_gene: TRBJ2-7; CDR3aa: CASSYSRSRGREQYF; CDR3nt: TGTGCCAGCAGTTACTCGAGGTCGAGGGGTAGAGAGCAGTACTTC
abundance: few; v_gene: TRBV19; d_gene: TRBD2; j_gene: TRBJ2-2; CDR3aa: CASSILGLAGGANTGELFF; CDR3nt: TGTGCCAGTAGCATCTTGGGACTAGCGGGAGGGGCGAACACCGGGGAGCTGTTTTTT
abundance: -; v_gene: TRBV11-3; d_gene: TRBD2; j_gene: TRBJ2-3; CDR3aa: CASSLVGLAGDTQYF; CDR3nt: TGTGCCAGCAGCTTAGTCGGACTAGCGGGAGATACGCAGTATTTT
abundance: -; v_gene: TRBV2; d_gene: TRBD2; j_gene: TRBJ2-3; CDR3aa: CASSERLAGVADTQYF; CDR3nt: TGTGCCAGCAGTGAAAGGCTAGCGGGAGTCGCAGATACGCAGTATTTT
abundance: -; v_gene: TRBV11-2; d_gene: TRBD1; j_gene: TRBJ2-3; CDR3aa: CASSLGTGVADTQYF; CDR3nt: TGTGCCAGCAGCTTAGGGACAGGGGTAGCAGATACGCAGTATTTT
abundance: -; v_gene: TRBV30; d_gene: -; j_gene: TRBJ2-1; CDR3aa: CAWSPPRGQPYNEQFF; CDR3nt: TGTGCCTGGAGTCCCCCTCGGGGACAACCTTACAATGAGCAGTTCTTC
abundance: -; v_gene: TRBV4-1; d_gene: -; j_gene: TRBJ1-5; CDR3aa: CASSQSNQPQHF; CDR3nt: TGCGCCAGCAGCCAGAGCAATCAGCCCCAGCATTTT
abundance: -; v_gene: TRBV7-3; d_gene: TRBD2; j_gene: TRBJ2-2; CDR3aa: CASSPGTSGRANTGELFF; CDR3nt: TGTGCCAGCAGCCCCGGTACTAGCGGGAGGGCAAACACCGGGGAGCTGTTTTTT
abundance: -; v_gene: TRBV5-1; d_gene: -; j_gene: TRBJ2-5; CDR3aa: CASSLEGGPGETQYF; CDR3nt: TGCGCCAGCAGCTTGGAGGGGGGTCCCGGCGAGACCCAGTACTTC
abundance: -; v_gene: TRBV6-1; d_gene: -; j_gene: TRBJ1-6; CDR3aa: CASSDGPSNSPLHF; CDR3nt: TGTGCCAGCAGTGACGGACCATCCAATTCACCCCTCCACTTT
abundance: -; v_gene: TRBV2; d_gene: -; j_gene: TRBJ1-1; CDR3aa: CASRGSGTEAFF; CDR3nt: TGTGCCAGCAGGGGGAGCGGGACTGAAGCTTTCTTT
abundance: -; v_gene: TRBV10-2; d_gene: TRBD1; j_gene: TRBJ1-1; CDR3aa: CASSLDRMGNTEAFF; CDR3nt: TGCGCCAGCAGCTTGGACAGGATGGGGAACACTGAAGCTTTCTTT
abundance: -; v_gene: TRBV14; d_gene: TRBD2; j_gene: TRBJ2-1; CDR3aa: CASSRPSGRDNEQFF; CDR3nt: TGTGCCAGCAGCCGTCCTAGCGGGAGGGACAATGAGCAGTTCTTC
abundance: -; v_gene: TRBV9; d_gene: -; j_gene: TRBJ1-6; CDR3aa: CASRTGSNSPLHF; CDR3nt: TGTGCCAGCAGAACAGGTTCCAATTCACCCCTCCACTTT
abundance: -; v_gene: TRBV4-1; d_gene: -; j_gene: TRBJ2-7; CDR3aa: CASSQDGYGGYEQYF; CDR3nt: TGCGCCAGCAGCCAAGATGGTTACGGAGGCTACGAGCAGTACTTC
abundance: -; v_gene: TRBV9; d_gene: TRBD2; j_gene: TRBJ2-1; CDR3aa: CASSSRLAGANEQFF; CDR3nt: TGTGCCAGCAGCTCCCGACTAGCGGGAGCGAATGAGCAGTTCTTC
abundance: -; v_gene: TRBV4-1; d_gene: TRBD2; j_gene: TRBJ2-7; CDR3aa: CASSQAVAGVVEQYF; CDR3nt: TGCGCCAGCAGCCAAGCTGTAGCGGGAGTTGTCGAGCAGTACTTC
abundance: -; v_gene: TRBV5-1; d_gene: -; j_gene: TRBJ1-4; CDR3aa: CASSLDQGANEKLFF; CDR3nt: TGCGCCAGCAGCTTGGACCAGGGCGCTAATGAAAAACTGTTTTTT
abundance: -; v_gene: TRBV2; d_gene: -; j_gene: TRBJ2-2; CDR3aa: CASSGRYTGELFF; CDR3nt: TGTGCCAGCAGTGGTCGTTACACCGGGGAGCTGTTTTTT
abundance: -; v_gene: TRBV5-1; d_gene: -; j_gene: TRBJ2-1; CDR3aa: CASSLSMDEQFF; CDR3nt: TGCGCCAGCAGCCTCTCCATGGATGAGCAGTTCTTC
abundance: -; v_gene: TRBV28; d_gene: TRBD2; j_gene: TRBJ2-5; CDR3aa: CASSVLLAEDFGETQYF; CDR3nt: TGTGCCAGCAGTGTTTTACTAGCGGAAGATTTTGGAGAGACCCAGTACTTC
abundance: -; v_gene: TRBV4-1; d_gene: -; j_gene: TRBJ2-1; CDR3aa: CASSQVALAGPNEQFF; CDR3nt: TGCGCCAGCAGCCAAGTTGCCCTAGCAGGCCCAAATGAGCAGTTCTTC
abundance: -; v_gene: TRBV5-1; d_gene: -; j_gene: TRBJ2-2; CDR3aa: CASSLALQGAFTGELFF; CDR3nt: TGCGCCAGCAGCTTGGCCCTACAGGGTGCGTTCACCGGGGAGCTGTTTTTT
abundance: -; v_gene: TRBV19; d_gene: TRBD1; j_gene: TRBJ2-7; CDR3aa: CASSPDKGQGANEQYF; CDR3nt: TGTGCCAGTAGTCCGGATAAAGGACAGGGGGCTAACGAGCAGTACTTC
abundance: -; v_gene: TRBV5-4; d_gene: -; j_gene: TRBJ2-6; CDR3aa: CASSPDSNSGANVLTF; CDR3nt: TGTGCCAGCAGTCCGGACAGTAACTCTGGGGCCAACGTCCTGACTTTC
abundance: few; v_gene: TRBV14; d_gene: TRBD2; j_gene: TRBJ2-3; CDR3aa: CASSPRRPGGSTDTQYF; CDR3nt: TGTGCCAGCAGCCCTAGGCGTCCGGGAGGGAGCACAGATACGCAGTATTTT
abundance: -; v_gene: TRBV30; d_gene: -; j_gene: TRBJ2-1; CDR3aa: CAWSVAPYEQFF; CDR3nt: TGTGCCTGGAGTGTAGCCCCCTATGAGCAGTTCTTC
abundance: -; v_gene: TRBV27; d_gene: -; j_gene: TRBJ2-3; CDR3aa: CASSFASVGTDTQYF; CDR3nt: TGTGCCAGCAGTTTCGCTAGCGTGGGCACAGATACGCAGTATTTT
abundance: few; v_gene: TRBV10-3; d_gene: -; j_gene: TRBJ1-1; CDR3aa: CAISESRQGNTEAFF; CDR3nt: TGTGCCATCAGTGAGTCAAGGCAGGGGAACACTGAAGCTTTCTTT
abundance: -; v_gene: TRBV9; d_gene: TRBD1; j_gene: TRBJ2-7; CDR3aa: CASSVRTGFNEQYF; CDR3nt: TGTGCCAGCAGCGTGCGGACAGGGTTCAACGAGCAGTACTTC